A single sample gave rise to the 19 T cell receptor beta chains below, sequenced in a study of OX40 agonist ivuxolimab in advanced cancers. Clones were sequenced by immunoSEQ multiplex PCR, and TCRdb holds only the in-frame ones, with some missing. This sample has approximately 35,000 clones, with 70% to 85% found just once. Here the sequenced sample was CD4+ or CD8+ T cells sorted from blood, taken in a trial of the OX40 agonist ivuxolimab. The receptors were gathered from an adult with an advanced solid tumor such as melanoma, head and neck, liver or kidney cancer.

V usage is TRBV4-2 and J usage is TRBJ1-1, with TRBD1 matching 11 bases. V lost 5 bases, J lost 6 bases, and 8 bases stayed unmatched. CDR3 length: 15 amino acids. Per the germline V gene, CDR1 is LGHNA and CDR2 is YNFKEQ. DNA of the CDR3: TGTGCCAGCAGCTCTACGGACAGGGGGCGATCTGAAGCTTTCTTT. Translated, it gives CASSSTDRGRSEAFF.

This rearrangement joins TRBV30 to TRBJ1-2, with no clear D. The CDR3 consists of 12 residues. The V and J ends lost 1 base and 8 bases respectively, with 11 bases between them. Germline CDR1 is GTSNPN and CDR2 is SVGIG (reference sequence). The CDR3 protein is CAWSASVGGYTF. The CDR3 DNA sequence: TGTGCCTGGAGTGCATCTGTGGGGGGCTACACCTTC.

The chain combines TRBV29-1 with TRBJ1-2; no firm D call. Germline V gene lookup returns CDR1 SQVTM and CDR2 ANQGSEA. The CDR3 runs 12 residues. V was trimmed by 1 base and J by 4 bases, leaving 7 bases between them. CDR3 sequence reads: CSVEVGSYGYTF. In DNA form, the CDR3 reads TGCAGCGTTGAAGTGGGCAGCTATGGCTACACCTTC.

The chain carries TRBV28 and TRBJ2-3; the D gene is possibly TRBD2 (5 bases). This CDR3 has 13 amino acids. Germline V gene sequence: CDR1 MDHEN, CDR2 SYDVKM. V lost 6 bases and J lost 5, with 12 bases in between. The chain's CDR3 is CASSSSQIDTQYF. In DNA, the CDR3 is TGTGCCAGCAGCTCTAGCCAGATAGATACGCAGTATTTT.

V and J are TRBV10-2 and TRBJ2-5; no reliable D call. The CDR3 is 15 residues long. Trimming shortened V by 7 bases and J by 4 bases, and 19 bases separated the two germline ends. The germline CDR1 and CDR2 sequences are WSHSY and SAAADI. The chain's CDR3 is CASKERASRSETQYF. In DNA, the CDR3 is TGCGCCAGCAAAGAACGGGCCTCTAGATCAGAGACCCAGTACTTC.

This clone was seen just once. This chain joins TRBV29-1 and TRBJ2-7; D is ambiguous. Germline V gives CDR1 SQVTM, CDR2 ANQGSEA. Trimming took off 0 bases at V and 5 bases at J, with 8 bases between the two ends. The CDR3 is 12 residues long. CDR3 coding DNA: TGCAGCGTTGAAGAGGGAAGGGACGAGCAGTACTTC. It translates to CSVEEGRDEQYF.

This clone was seen once. This CDR3 is CASSLGGTGSNYGYTF. The DNA of the CDR3 is TGCGCCAGCAGCTTGGGAGGGACAGGGTCTAACTATGGCTACACCTTC. This chain joins TRBV5-1 and TRBJ1-2; 9 bases match TRBD1. CDR1 and CDR2 (germline): SGHRS, YFSETQ. After removal of 0 bases from V and 0 bases from J, the junction contained 3 bases not matched to a gene. CDR3 length equals 16 residues.

This rearrangement joins TRBV5-4 to TRBJ2-7; 7 bases are a match to TRBD1. The CDR3 has 14 residues. Germline CDR1 is SGHNT and CDR2 is YYREEE (reference sequence). J gave up 3 bases and V 5 bases, and 8 bases lay outside the gene matches. The DNA for the CDR3 is TGTGCCAGCAGGTCCGGGACAGCGGACTACGAGCAGTACTTC. Amino acid sequence: CASRSGTADYEQYF.

This clone is medium-sized (0.01 to 0.1%). CDR3 sequence: CAWSVLGVEPLHF. CDR3 DNA: TGTGCCTGGAGTGTACTAGGGGTAGAGCCCCTCCACTTT. The chain combines TRBV30 with TRBJ1-6; maybe TRBD1 (5 bases). CDR3 size: 13 residues. In germline, CDR1 is GTSNPN, CDR2 SVGIG (reference sequence). The V end lost 0 bases, the J end lost 13 bases, and 13 bases lay between the germline ends.

This chain links TRBV7-6 with TRBJ1-4; tentatively, D is TRBD1 (5 bases). Trimming pared 5 bases from V and 2 bases from J, leaving 12 bases between. Germline V lookup: CDR1 SGHVS, CDR2 FNYEAQ. The CDR3 totals 15 residues. The CDR3 DNA is TGTGCCAGCAGCGATCAGGGTGGCACTAATGAAAAACTGTTTTTT. Translation: CASSDQGGTNEKLFF.

The chain links TRBV18 to TRBJ2-5; unclear D gene. Trimming shortened V by 3 bases and J by 3 bases, and 2 bases separated the two germline ends. Germline loops: CDR1 KGHSH, CDR2 LQKENI. The CDR3 runs to 11 residues. The CDR3 coding sequence is TGTGCCAGCTCACCGGAAGAGACCCAGTACTTC. Translation: CASSPEETQYF.

This chain connects TRBV5-1 to TRBJ1-4; 7 bases align to TRBD1. Germline V CDR1 and CDR2: SGHRS, YFSETQ. There are 15 residues in the CDR3. The trim removed 2 bases at V and 12 bases at J, leaving 13 bases unmatched. CDR3 in amino acids: CASSFGTANPRELFF. The CDR3 DNA follows: TGCGCCAGCAGCTTCGGGACAGCAAACCCGAGAGAACTGTTTTTT.

About this clone itself: Different DNA sequences within this sample yield the same CDR3. V usage is TRBV19 and J usage is TRBJ1-2; 7 nucleotides agree with TRBD1. This CDR3 comprises 14 residues. With 7 bases clipped from V and 8 bases from J, the junction kept 13 bases outside the gene matches. Germline V lookup: CDR1 LNHDA, CDR2 SQIVND (reference sequence). The CDR3 DNA sequence: TGTGCCAGTATCCGAAAGGGGGCCGGGGGGGGCTACACCTTC. Its translation: CASIRKGAGGGYTF. Together with reference TRBV19 and TRBJ1-2, the CDR3 gives the full variable domain: DGGITQSPKYLFRKEGQNVTLSCEQNLNHDAMYWYRQDPGQGLRLIYYSQIVNDFQKGDIAEGYSVSREKKESFPLTVTSAQKNPTAFYLCASIRKGAGGGYTFGSGTRLTVV.

The sample holds one count of this clone. This sequence joins TRBV27 and TRBJ2-5; 7 bases fit TRBD2. V trimming: 1 base; J trimming: 4 bases; junction bases outside the gene matches: 6. This CDR3 has 15 amino acids. The germline CDR1 and CDR2 sequences are MNHEY and SMNVEV (reference sequence). The CDR3 DNA reads as TGTGCCAGCAGTTTATACGGGGGGTCCCGAGAGACCCAGTACTTC. This gives the protein CASSLYGGSRETQYF.

The CDR3 DNA reads TGTGCCAGTAGTCCGGGGACAGGGAAGAATGAGCAGTTCTTC. Protein sequence: CASSPGTGKNEQFF. This chain joins TRBV19 and TRBJ2-1, with 9 bases that match TRBD1. This CDR3 is 14 amino acids long. CDR1 is LNHDA, CDR2 SQIVND, per germline (reference sequence). V lost 5 bases to trimming and J lost 7 bases; unmatched junction nucleotides: 6.

CDR3 amino acids: CASSLQGAVREKLFF. Here the CDR3 DNA reads TGTGCCAGCAGCTTGCAGGGGGCAGTACGTGAAAAACTGTTTTTT. The chain carries TRBV5-6 and TRBJ1-4; TRBD1 matches 8 bases. V lost 1 base to trimming and J lost 7 bases; unmatched junction nucleotides: 6. Looked up from germline, CDR1 is SGHDT and CDR2 is YYEEEE. The CDR3 totals 15 residues.

This clone was counted between two and nine times. J is TRBJ2-2 and V is TRBV2; either TRBD1 or TRBD2 may supply D (5 bases each). V was shortened by 7 bases and J by 7 bases, with 16 bases between the two germline ends. Germline CDR1 SNHLY, CDR2 FYNNEI. This CDR3 is built from 14 residues. CDR3 coding DNA: TGTGCCAGCACCCGGGACCTGGTCATCGGGGAGCTGTTTTTT. It yields the protein CASTRDLVIGELFF.

The chain uses TRBV7-6 and TRBJ2-1; 12 positions match TRBD2. The CDR3 extends over 15 amino acids. Germline loops: CDR1 SGHVS, CDR2 FNYEAQ. V dropped 4 bases and J dropped 9; count of bases not matched to a gene: 7. CDR3 in amino acids: CASSSSSGGAAEQFF. DNA of the CDR3: TGTGCCAGCAGCTCCTCTAGCGGGGGGGCCGCTGAGCAGTTCTTC.

The rearrangement joins TRBV19 to TRBJ2-7; 9 bases are a match to TRBD1. The germline gives CDR1 LNHDA, CDR2 SQIVND (reference sequence). CDR3 length equals 16 residues. The trim removed 3 bases at V and 4 bases at J, leaving 10 bases unmatched. The CDR3 DNA is TGTGCCAGTAGTATCCCGGGACAGGGTGGTTGGTACGAGCAGTACTTC. Amino acid sequence: CASSIPGQGGWYEQYF.